The 26 T cell receptor beta chains reported below all come from one sample, sequenced in a study of identical twins. TCRdb reprocessed the 5' RACE reads with MiXCR, giving one entry per CDR3 protein. The sample has 350,000 to 600,000 distinct CDR3 sequences, approximately 15% seen once. This sample was also put to use in a study of yellow fever vaccine responses in identical twins.

Sequencing was carried out using CD4+ T cells sorted from blood. These receptors were obtained from a woman aged 18-29 years in good health.

This clonotype was recorded at least ten times. The rearrangement joins TRBV20-1 to TRBJ2-3; 7 nucleotides match TRBD2. The junction had 3 bases not matched to a gene; V was cut back by 3 bases and J by 6 bases. The CDR3 sequence is 12 residues long. The V gene's germline CDR1 is DFQATT and CDR2 SNEGSKA (reference sequence). As DNA, the CDR3 is TGCAGTGCTAGGGGAGGGGCGGATACGCAGTATTTT. Translated, it gives CSARGGADTQYF.

CDR3 coding DNA: TGTGCCAGTAGTATGGGTAGCGGGGGTGGAGATACGCAGTATTTT. Translation gives CASSMGSGGGDTQYF. The rearrangement joins TRBV19 to TRBJ2-3; TRBD2 agrees at 9 bases. CDR3 length: 15 residues. The germline gives CDR1 LNHDA, CDR2 SQIVND (reference sequence). Trimming cost V 3 bases and J 5 bases; bases outside gene matches: 6.

A few counts support this clonotype. The chain couples TRBV4-3 to TRBJ2-3, with 14 bases that match TRBD2. This CDR3 has 20 amino acids. The germline V gene encodes CDR1 LGHNA and CDR2 YSLEER. J was trimmed by 3 bases and V by 0 bases; bases with no gene match: 11. CDR3 DNA: TGCGCCAGCAGCCAAGATTGGTCGGGACTAGCGGGAGTCGGTACAGATACGCAGTATTTT. Protein: CASSQDWSGLAGVGTDTQYF.

V is TRBV10-3 and J is TRBJ2-2; D may match TRBD1 or TRBD2 (5 bases each). The CDR3 sequence is 16 residues long. Germline lookup yields CDR1 ENHRY and CDR2 SYGVKD. V lost 9 bases and J lost 3, with 20 bases in between. The DNA of the CDR3 is TGTGCCATTAACCATCAGGGAGACAGCGACACCGGGGAGCTGTTTTTT. This encodes CAINHQGDSDTGELFF.

This clonotype was detected only a few times. V gene TRBV24-1 combines with J gene TRBJ2-2; tentative D call: TRBD1 (5 bases). Between the trimmed V and J ends, which lost 7 bases and 1 base, there was a span of 24 bases. CDR1 KGHDR and CDR2 SFDVKD come from the germline V gene. The CDR3 sequence is 19 residues long. The CDR3 DNA follows: TGTGCCACCAGCCCCGGGCCCTTCAGGGCGAAGAAGAACACCGGGGAGCTGTTTTTT. It encodes CATSPGPFRAKKNTGELFF.

The genes are TRBV6-2 or TRBV6-3 and TRBJ2-7, with a possible D match to TRBD2 (7 bases). Trimming removed 3 bases from V and 7 bases from J, with 13 bases in between. CDR3 length: 13 amino acids. Germline values: CDR1 MNHEY, CDR2 SVGEGT. The chain's CDR3 is CASSYGGAREQYF. CDR3 DNA sequence: TGTGCCAGCAGTTATGGGGGGGCACGGGAGCAGTACTTC.

This clonotype has just a few counts. The rearrangement links TRBV18 to TRBJ2-1, with TRBD1 as a possible D gene (6 bases). The CDR3 spans 14 residues. Germline CDR1 is KGHSH and CDR2 is LQKENI. The V end was cut by 3 bases, the J end by 6 bases, with 12 bases between. The CDR3 DNA follows: TGTGCCAGCTCACCTCTCGGACAGAGCAATGAGCAGTTCTTC. It specifies CASSPLGQSNEQFF. The full variable domain, its missing parts supplied by reference TRBV18 and TRBJ2-1, is NAGVMQNPRHLVRRRGQEARLRCSPMKGHSHVYWYRQLPEEGLKFMVYLQKENIIDESGMPKERFSAEFPKEGPSILRIQQVVRGDSAAYFCASSPLGQSNEQFFGPGTRLTVL.

As concerns this clonotype: The CDR3 end shows no conserved phenylalanine or tryptophan, and so a read error is likely. In DNA, the CDR3 is TGTGCCAGCAGTTACCTCGGTTCCTATGGCTACACCGTC. Translated, it gives CASSYLGSYGYTV. The chain joins TRBV6-2 or TRBV6-3 to TRBJ1-2; D call uncertain. Germline V lookup: CDR1 MNHEY, CDR2 SVGEGT. This CDR3 spans 13 amino acids. The germline V and J ends were trimmed by 2 bases and 4 bases, with 8 bases remaining between them.

A few counts support this clonotype. V usage is TRBV12-3 or TRBV12-4 and J usage is TRBJ1-6; maybe TRBD1 (5 bases). Trimming removed 5 bases from V and 9 bases from J, with 17 bases in between. There are 15 residues in the CDR3. The CDR3 DNA sequence: TGTGCCAGCAGTAGCGCGGGACGGAGCAGTTCACCCCTCCACTTT. Protein sequence: CASSSAGRSSSPLHF.

This clonotype was detected a few times. The gene calls are TRBV5-1 and TRBJ2-7, with TRBD2 as a possible D gene (5 bases). V lost 4 bases to trimming and J lost 6 bases, with 26 bases between them. Germline lookup yields CDR1 SGHRS and CDR2 YFSETQ. The length of the CDR3 is 17 residues. In DNA form, the CDR3 reads TGCGCCAGCAGCCGAGGGCTCCCCGGCCAGGACCTCTTCGAGCAGTACTTC. Amino acids: CASSRGLPGQDLFEQYF.

This clonotype turned up a few times. This rearrangement joins TRBV15 to TRBJ2-2, with D possibly matching TRBD1 (5 bases). Germline CDR1 LNHNV, CDR2 YYDKDF (reference sequence). This CDR3 spans 14 amino acids. V was trimmed by 0 bases and J by 12 bases, leaving 14 bases between them. The CDR3 sequence is CATSRDSREIKLFF. The CDR3 region has the DNA TGTGCCACCAGCAGAGATAGCAGGGAAATTAAGCTGTTTTTT.

This clonotype was seen many times. The V gene is TRBV27, the J gene TRBJ2-7; D is unresolved. Germline values: CDR1 MNHEY, CDR2 SMNVEV (reference sequence). This CDR3 is built from 11 residues. Trimming shortened V by 6 bases and J by 2 bases, and 5 bases separated the two germline ends. The DNA for the CDR3 is TGTGCCAGCAGCGAAACCTACGAGCAGTACTTC. Residues: CASSETYEQYF.

This clonotype was observed many times. V usage is TRBV3-1 and J usage is TRBJ2-7; D is unclear. V shed 1 base and J shed 3 bases, with 4 bases lying between them. The CDR3 runs to 12 residues. Germline values: CDR1 LGHDT, CDR2 YNNKEL (reference sequence). The CDR3 is CASSQGVYEQYF. CDR3 coding DNA: TGTGCCAGCAGCCAAGGGGTCTACGAGCAGTACTTC.

In DNA form, the CDR3 reads TGCGCCAGCAGCCCGCCTACATCTGGCCAAAACGGCGAGCAGTACTTC. This gives the protein CASSPPTSGQNGEQYF. The J gene is TRBJ2-7, the V gene TRBV5-1; D remains unclear. CDR3 length: 16 amino acids. Trimming took 4 bases from V and 6 from J, leaving 23 bases between them. The germline V gene has CDR1 SGHRS and CDR2 YFSETQ. Drawing the rest from reference TRBV5-1 and TRBJ2-7, the complete variable domain is KAGVTQTPRYLIKTRGQQVTLSCSPISGHRSVSWYQQTPGQGLQFLFEYFSETQRNKGNFPGRFSGRQFSNSRSEMNVSTLELGDSALYLCASSPPTSGQNGEQYFGPGTRLTVT.

This clonotype was seen many times. The chain recombines TRBV7-9 with TRBJ1-1; 7 nucleotides line up with TRBD1. Trimming cost V 5 bases and J 0 bases; bases outside gene matches: 3. The V gene's germline CDR1 is SEHNR and CDR2 FQNEAQ (reference sequence). CDR3 length equals 14 residues. The CDR3 protein is CASSPQGMNTEAFF. In nucleotides, the CDR3 is TGTGCCAGCAGCCCACAGGGGATGAACACTGAAGCTTTCTTT.

The sample holds a few counts of this clonotype. V and J are TRBV7-9 and TRBJ2-6, with D hard to call. The CDR3 is 13 amino acids. Per the germline V gene, CDR1 is SEHNR and CDR2 is FQNEAQ (reference sequence). Deletions cut 9 bases from V and 4 bases from J, with 10 bases between. The CDR3 bases are TGTGCCAGTACACAGCCCGGGGCCAACGTCCTGACTTTC. This sequence encodes CASTQPGANVLTF.

The rearrangement links TRBV19 to TRBJ2-4; D may be TRBD1 (6 bases). The V gene lost 6 bases and the J gene lost 2 bases, with 11 bases spanning the gap. Germline CDR1 and CDR2: LNHDA and SQIVND (reference sequence). This CDR3 contains 14 residues. This CDR3 is CASSRTDSKNIQYF. The CDR3 nucleotides read TGTGCCAGTAGCCGGACAGACTCCAAAAACATTCAGTACTTC.

The V and J genes are TRBV5-6 and TRBJ2-2, with no clear D. The V end was cut by 4 bases, the J end by 2 bases, with 15 bases between. This CDR3 spans 16 amino acids. In germline, CDR1 is SGHDT, CDR2 YYEEEE. As DNA, the CDR3 is TGTGCCAGCAGCCACTTTAGAGGTCTTAACACCGGGGAGCTGTTTTTT. Protein: CASSHFRGLNTGELFF.

This clonotype was observed a handful of times. The chain recombines TRBV4-2 with TRBJ1-4; 7 nucleotides agree with TRBD1. In germline, CDR1 is LGHNA, CDR2 YNFKEQ. This CDR3 is built from 15 residues. V was clipped by 1 base and J by 7 bases; unmatched bases: 6. The CDR3 here is CASSQGEGGSEKLFF. Here the CDR3 DNA reads TGTGCCAGCAGCCAAGGGGAAGGGGGCAGTGAAAAACTGTTTTTT.

This clonotype was picked up a small number of times. CDR3 region: CASGFPPRQIAKNIQYF. The DNA for the CDR3 is TGTGCTAGTGGTTTTCCACCTCGACAGATAGCCAAAAACATTCAGTACTTC. The chain is built from TRBV12-5 and TRBJ2-4; TRBD1 is a possible D gene (5 bases). Trimming pared 3 bases from V and 0 bases from J, leaving 15 bases between. Germline CDR1 LGHNT, CDR2 FRNRAP. The CDR3 length is 17 residues.

This clonotype occurred a few times. The chain uses TRBV12-3 or TRBV12-4 and TRBJ2-4, with D tentatively TRBD2 (6 bases). With 7 bases removed from V and 8 bases from J, the gap between germline ends came to 9 bases. There are 11 residues in the CDR3. The DNA for the CDR3 is TGTGCCAGCACCAGCGGGTACATTCAGTACTTC. Protein product: CASTSGYIQYF.

V and J are TRBV10-3 and TRBJ2-7; weak D call: TRBD2 (5 bases). This CDR3 is built from 14 residues. In germline, CDR1 is ENHRY, CDR2 SYGVKD. V gave up 3 bases and J gave up 4 bases, with 13 bases separating them. CDR3 amino acids: CAISDDYTQYEQYF. The CDR3 nucleotides read TGTGCCATCAGTGATGACTACACCCAATACGAGCAGTACTTC.

The table lists this clonotype with a few counts. The J gene is TRBJ2-5, the V gene TRBV11-2; possible D gene TRBD2, 6 bases. This CDR3 region has 14 residues. CDR1 and CDR2 from the germline V gene are SGHAT and FQNNGV. V gave up 6 bases and J gave up 2 bases, with 13 bases separating them. The CDR3 reads CASSRGGIQETQYF. The CDR3 coding sequence is TGTGCCAGCAGTCGCGGCGGGATACAAGAGACCCAGTACTTC.

This clonotype was detected a few times. J is TRBJ2-2 and V is TRBV20-1; the D gene is possibly TRBD1 (6 bases). The CDR3 is 13 amino acids. Germline assignment: CDR1 DFQATT and CDR2 SNEGSKA (reference sequence). Trimming shortened V by 6 bases and J by 6 bases, and 14 bases separated the two germline ends. The CDR3 nucleotides read TGCAGTGCCCTAAACAGGGCCGCCGGGGAGCTGTTTTTT. The encoded protein is CSALNRAAGELFF.

The sample holds a few counts of this clonotype. This chain links TRBV6-6 with TRBJ2-3; D is uncertain. V gave up 4 bases and J gave up 5 bases, with 10 bases separating them. This CDR3 has 13 amino acids. Germline CDR1 MNHNY, CDR2 SVGAGI (reference sequence). The CDR3 loop reads CASSSRDVDTQYF. The CDR3 bases are TGTGCCAGCAGTTCCAGAGACGTAGATACGCAGTATTTT.

This rearrangement joins TRBV28 to TRBJ1-2; D perhaps matches TRBD1 (6 bases). V gave up 6 bases and J gave up 4 bases, with 15 bases separating them. The CDR3 extends over 14 amino acids. Germline CDR1 MDHEN, CDR2 SYDVKM. The CDR3 DNA reads TGTGCCAGCAGGGACAGCCCCCCTCTCTATGGCTACACCTTC. This gives the protein CASRDSPPLYGYTF.